A selection of T cell receptor beta chains follows, all from one sample in a study of blood T cell repertoires in COVID-19. Libraries were prepared by immunoSEQ multiplex PCR; TCRdb keeps only in-frame clonotypes and omits some of them. This table holds roughly 160,000 clones, 88% found once. Sequencing input: peripheral blood. Every receptor here comes from a man aged 45-60 years who had recovered from COVID-19. CDR3s include the opening cysteine and the closing phenylalanine or tryptophan. D genes are given only for firm matches. For some rows the clone size is stated as once, few or many, or as a class when expanded; others skip it.

length	V	J	size	D	CDR3	DNA
14	TRBV6-2/TRBV6-3	TRBJ2-7	NA	NA	CASSYSGRTDEQYF	TGTGCCAGCAGTTACTCGGGGAGAACGGACGAGCAGTACTTC
13	TRBV5-1	TRBJ1-1	once	NA	CASSLGRNLGAFF	TGCGCCAGCAGCTTGGGGAGAAATCTTGGAGCTTTCTTT
15	TRBV6-2/TRBV6-3	TRBJ2-1	NA	TRBD2	CASSRLAGGRTEQFF	TGTGCCAGCAGCCGACTAGCGGGGGGGCGGACTGAGCAGTTCTTC
13	TRBV27	TRBJ2-2	few	TRBD1	CAPDRDDGGELFF	TGTGCCCCGGACAGGGATGACGGCGGGGAGCTGTTTTTT
15	TRBV7-2	TRBJ1-5	once	NA	CASSLGVEGNQPQHF	TGTGCCAGCAGCTTAGGAGTTGAGGGCAATCAGCCCCAGCATTTT
15	TRBV13	TRBJ1-4	NA	NA	CASSLRTVREEKLFF	TGTGCCAGCAGTCTCCGGACCGTTAGGGAGGAAAAACTGTTTTTT
15	TRBV4-3	TRBJ2-3	NA	TRBD2	CASSLLAEGGDTQYF	TGCGCCAGCAGCCTACTAGCGGAGGGGGGAGATACGCAGTATTTT
13	TRBV11-2	TRBJ2-1	NA	NA	CASSLDSDGRQFF	TGTGCCAGCAGCTTAGACTCTGACGGGAGGCAGTTCTTC
16	TRBV6-6	TRBJ2-2	NA	NA	CASSYNPGLNTGELFF	TGTGCCAGCAGTTACAACCCAGGGCTGAACACCGGGGAGCTGTTTTTT
12	TRBV28	TRBJ1-6	NA	NA	CASSVLNSPLHF	TGTGCCAGCAGTGTGTTAAATTCACCCCTCCACTTT
16	TRBV11-2	TRBJ2-1	NA	NA	CASSPRGGIPYNEQFF	TGTGCCAGCAGCCCGAGGGGGGGGATCCCATACAATGAGCAGTTCTTC
15	TRBV23-1	TRBJ1-4	few	TRBD1	CASSQRDRVGEKLFF	TGCGCCAGCAGTCAACGGGACAGGGTAGGCGAAAAACTGTTTTTT
12	TRBV5-1	TRBJ2-2	few	NA	CASSLGGGELFF	TGCGCCAGCAGCTTGGGCGGCGGGGAGCTGTTTTTT
15	TRBV5-6	TRBJ1-1	NA	TRBD1	CASSLGDRVNTEAFF	TGTGCCAGCAGCTTGGGTGACAGGGTGAACACTGAAGCTTTCTTT
13	TRBV30	TRBJ2-7	NA	TRBD1	CAWRDRGSYEQYF	TGTGCCTGGCGAGACAGGGGATCCTACGAGCAGTACTTC